The present entry profiles one T cell receptor (beta chain) with its context. Its antigen has not been determined. No base qualities exist here, and no much larger clone lies one base off it. To prepare the library, the immunoSEQ multiplex PCR assay was applied. The multiplex PCR relied on a mix of 60 forward primers for TCR Vbeta segments and 13 reverse primers for TCR Jbeta segments. The CDR3 region of rearranged TCR beta genes was amplified from genomic DNA with a multiplex PCR assay. On the Illumina HiSeq System, the amplified TCR beta libraries were sequenced as 87-base-pair reads. The study's own analysis went as follows. Across the 600 to 700 repertoires, a later analysis counted roughly 77 million unique TCR beta chains, roughly 11 million of which were shared by at least two donors. Raw reads were error-corrected and collapsed into unique sequences with a nearest-neighbor algorithm that merged closely related sequences to remove PCR and sequencing errors. To assign V, D and J gene segments, CDR3 sequences were aligned to IMGT reference sequences. For a sequence to be retained, a match of at least six nucleotides was required to both a V gene segment and a J gene segment. Rearrangements were classified as productive when the CDR3 lacked stop codons and remained in frame with V and J, and all other rearrangements were classified as non-productive. Following IMGT convention, CDR3 was defined as the stretch from the second conserved V-encoded cysteine up to the conserved J-encoded phenylalanine. The earlier analysis of more than 450 of the donors excluded sequences that lacked an unambiguous match to a single V gene segment. An earlier analysis of approximately 590 of the donors classified V segments as functional when productive rearrangements were above 56.7% and as segregating when the standard deviation between donors was above 5%. A statistical classification framework was built to diagnose cytomegalovirus status from the catalog of TCR beta chain sequences. A later analysis assigned V and J genes by comparing TCR nucleotide sequences with IMGT/GENE-DB human TR gene sequences. The TCRdist pipeline was used in a later analysis to assign CDR3 sequences and most-parsimonious VDJ recombination scenarios. In a later analysis, each TCR beta chain was defined by its CDR3 amino acid sequence together with its V-gene family, and reads without a unique V-gene family were excluded. As a way to deal with suspected cross-contamination and a sequencing artifact, a later analysis dropped nearly 600 nucleotide sequences that were highly shared and had low generation probability. A later analysis calculated a clonal expansion index for each public chain from normalized within-repertoire ranks of inferred template counts. Generation probabilities in a later analysis came from a VDJ recombination model fitted to out-of-frame rearrangements, and those results were checked against IGoR. In a later analysis, TCR-TCR, TCR-HLA and TCR-CMV co-occurrence was scored with hypergeometric tests, and a repertoire-size bias correction was applied to TCR pairs. False discovery rates were estimated in a later analysis by permuting HLA or CMV assignments 20 times. In a later analysis, co-occurring TCRs were grouped using DBSCAN, and TCRdist sequence similarity was added for clustering within HLA-allele-positive subsets. For co-occurrence clustering, repertoires with fewer than 30,000 or more than 120,000 public chains were excluded, along with five repertoires with anomalous nucleotide sharing. This immuneACCESS table, as held by TCRdb, lists in-frame sequences with V and J called but not all clones. Of the missing ones, under half trace to an unresolved V gene in checked studies; the others have no known cause. For V, J and clone size, that table is used; D and trimming come from the DNA. This sample gives 90,000 to 140,000 clones in total; 69% of them show up just once. The ten most abundant clones make up more than 2.5% of the sample.

The germline V gene encodes CDR1 LNHDA and CDR2 SQIVND (reference sequence). Trimmed from V: 3 bases; trimmed from J: 3 bases; junction bases lacking a gene match: 8. Taken from cysteine to phenylalanine, the CDR3 has 15 residues. The kept DNA is CDR3 alone, 45 bases in frame from the first base. The cohort consisted of 650 to 700 healthy bone marrow donors. At the time of sampling, all cohort members were nominally healthy, though unrecorded immune exposures were likely present. The donor tested CMV seronegative, placing the donor among the 352 seronegative members of the cohort. A peripheral blood sample was collected from each donor, and TCR beta sequencing was performed on peripheral blood mononuclear cells. Genomic DNA extraction from the blood cell samples was performed with the Qiagen DNeasy Blood Extraction Kit. These data come from a study of cytomegalovirus exposure and HLA in healthy donors (dated by TCRdb to the late 2010s). Some background on the complete study: In an earlier analysis of some 550 of the donors, about 260 Gb of sequence data and 95 million to 130 million unique TCR beta sequences from 150 million to 200 million T cells were reported. An early release that covered about 600 HLA-typed donors contained approximately 320 gigabases of sequencing data and tens of millions of unique TCR sequences. Of the approximately 370 genotyped donors, over 80% were placed in the genetic ancestry cluster associated with self-reported Caucasian donors. The study aimed to test whether cataloging public T cell receptors could reveal signatures of past pathogen exposure. Using immunosequencing, the study profiled T cell repertoires from fewer than 700 subjects and related those repertoires to cytomegalovirus serostatus. Besides the first cohort of 500 to 700 subjects, a separate validation cohort made up of roughly 120 different subjects was used. High-throughput TCR immunosequencing, statistical association of individual TCRs with disease status, and machine learning were combined to predict cytomegalovirus infection status. To study patterns of TCR occurrence, a later analysis re-analyzed previously published TCR beta repertoires from 600 to 750 donors and added high-resolution HLA genotyping. Rather than using new phenotypic data, the later analysis identified candidate immune exposures from TCR beta sequences and from how often those sequences occurred across donors. An earlier analysis of more than 450 of the donors used high-throughput TCR beta sequencing to judge whether each TCR beta V gene segment behaved as functional or pseudogenic. Donor age, sex, ethnicity and CMV serostatus were compiled together with the repertoire data. A later genetic analysis took genome-wide SNP genotypes for about three fifths of the 666 donors and used that subset as a discovery cohort. All discovery cohort repertoires had been generated on a single sequencing platform. Both class I and class II loci were covered by HLA typing, at four-digit resolution. The number of typed donors differed by locus: roughly 629-640 for A, B, C, DRB1 and DQB1; 500 to 550 for DQA1; around 610 for DPA1; and 400 to 480 for DPB1. Because of strong linkage in the cohort, roughly five DR-DQ haplotypes were treated as single units for association and clustering. Across some 400 genotyped donors of the cohort, an average of approximately 200,000 unique TCR beta nucleotide sequences per donor were sequenced, and approximately 17% of those sequences were non-productive. General conclusions and limits of the study: A further reported finding was that TCR beta sequences accurately predicted the HLA-A and HLA-B alleles for most subjects in the first cohort. A cluster of highly shared sequence variants was judged likely to be a technical artifact of the sequencing pipeline. In an earlier analysis of fewer than 700 of the donors, most TCR beta V segments appeared in productive rearrangements about 87% or about 30% of the time, broadly matching IMGT annotations. The only immune exposure information available for the cohort was CMV serostatus. The presence/absence analyses assumed that sequencing depth was roughly uniform across donors, and that assumption may not be true. The 87-base-pair reads could not distinguish some IMGT-functional V segments, including TRBV6-2 and TRBV6-3, so those segments were excluded. Linkage disequilibrium might explain the correlated functional status among segregating V segments, but an unknown experimental factor could not be excluded. A later genetic analysis associated a missense DCLRE1C variant with V-gene and J-gene trimming of TCR beta chains, and an independent cohort replicated the association. While some public TCRs were present in many individuals, most TCR sequences turned up only very rarely across donors. A later analysis associated about 17,000 TCR beta sequences with specific HLA alleles at a false discovery rate of 0.05. Over 15 rarely observed V segments, including chromosome 9 orphons, were excluded from the earlier analysis of some 590 of the donors because counts were too low. In a later analysis, the rate of TCR association differed among HLA loci, with DRB1 alleles having the most associated TCRs and HLA-C alleles having the fewest. This cohort had only TCR beta chains sequenced, and the lack of alpha or paired-chain data limited which features could be detected. The study gave a list of 150 to 200 TCR beta chains associated with cytomegalovirus. Strong co-occurrence of HLA alleles, especially DR and DQ, made assigning TCR associations to individual alleles difficult. In vitro tests confirmed that a few of the cytomegalovirus-associated TCR beta chains recognize cytomegalovirus antigens. Compared with equally common non-associated chains, HLA-associated TCR beta chains in a later analysis were more clonally expanded and had lower generation probabilities. In a later analysis, several top co-occurrence clusters were reported to appear linked to parvovirus B19, influenza, CMV and Epstein-Barr virus. The authors suggested that the approach could potentially be generalized to other disease states and immunological phenotypes. In a later analysis, most CMV-associated TCR beta chains were found to appear HLA-restricted, with HLA associations seemingly driven largely by CMV exposure. Compared with the approximately 670-donor mean, donors in an Asian-associated ancestry cluster had fewer N-insertions in productive TCRs, according to a later genetic analysis. Because HLA typing was missing for some donors at each locus, association tests included only the typed subset. Cytomegalovirus status was reported to be diagnosed by the classifier with high specificity and sensitivity in both the original and validation cohorts.

Sequencing input: PBMCs. This chain is built from TRBV19 and TRBJ2-7, with 7 bases in between that match TRBD1. This sequence was found in a man aged 25 to 40 in good health and CMV-seronegative. The nucleotide sequence reads as follows: TGTGCCAGTAGTATCGGAAGGGGACAGTACTACGAGCAGTACTTC. Its protein is CASSIGRGQYYEQYF.